A single sample gave rise to the 9 T cell receptor beta chains below, sequenced in a study of T cells in Graves' hyperthyroidism and ophthalmopathy. It was RNA transcripts that yielded the amplified TCR beta CDR3 regions. The HTBI primer set served for first-round RT-PCR of the TCR CDR3. Each CDR3 protein gets one entry after TCRdb re-called the multiplex PCR reads with MiXCR. The table shows about 400,000 distinct CDR3 sequences, with 14% to 15% occurring only once. The specimen sequenced was blood. All receptors come from a woman in her 30s with Graves' hyperthyroidism.

The chain joins TRBV27 to TRBJ2-7; D is perhaps TRBD1 (5 bases). V was clipped by 5 bases and J by 3 bases, with 14 bases between them. This CDR3 has 14 residues. CDR1 is MNHEY, CDR2 SMNVEV, per germline (reference sequence). DNA for the CDR3: TGTGCCAGCAGTAGCACAGACAGAATCTACGAGCAGTACTTC. It codes for CASSSTDRIYEQYF.

This clonotype was seen only a few times. The CDR3 region is CASSRGREREYEQYF. Written as DNA, the CDR3 is TGCGCCAGCAGCCGGGGGCGGGAGAGGGAATACGAGCAGTACTTC. V and J are TRBV4-1 and TRBJ2-7; TRBD2 might be the D (7 bases). Trimming removed 4 bases from V and 4 bases from J, with 17 bases in between. This CDR3 region has 15 residues. Germline CDR1 is MGHRA and CDR2 is YSYEKL.

The chain is built from TRBV5-1 and TRBJ2-5; the D call may be TRBD1 or TRBD2 (5 bases each). CDR3 length: 14 residues. V lost 7 bases, J lost 0 bases, and 13 bases lay in between. The germline CDR1 and CDR2 sequences are SGHRS and YFSETQ. CDR3 protein: CASARGADQETQYF. CDR3 DNA: TGCGCCAGCGCCCGAGGGGCGGACCAAGAGACCCAGTACTTC.

There are many counts of this clonotype. This chain uses TRBV7-2 with TRBJ2-7, with TRBD1 identical over 9 bases. Trimming took 1 base from V and 3 from J; bases not matched to a gene: 13. The germline V gene encodes CDR1 SGHTA and CDR2 FQGNSA. The CDR3 runs to 18 residues. In DNA, the CDR3 is TGTGCCAGCAGCTTAGTAGGTTCCGCGGGACAGGGTGGCTACGAGCAGTACTTC. Translation: CASSLVGSAGQGGYEQYF. The whole variable domain, remainder taken from reference TRBV7-2 and TRBJ2-7, is GAGVSQSPSNKVTEKGKDVELRCDPISGHTALYWYRQSLGQGLEFLIYFQGNSAPDKSGLPSDRFSAERTGGSVSTLTIQRTQQEDSAVYLCASSLVGSAGQGGYEQYFGPGTRLTVT.

The CDR3 DNA reads as TGTGCCAGCAGCTCGTACCCTGACAGGGGAGTTGGAAACACCATATATTTT. Translated: CASSSYPDRGVGNTIYF. V and J are TRBV9 and TRBJ1-3, with 8 bases matching TRBD1. CDR1 is SGDLS and CDR2 is YYNGEE in the germline V gene. Trimming removed 4 bases from V and 3 bases from J; junction bases left unmatched: 12. The CDR3 runs 17 residues.

This clonotype was seen only a few times. V usage is TRBV6-2 or TRBV6-3 and J usage is TRBJ2-1; D is ambiguous. The length of the CDR3 is 12 residues. Germline V lookup: CDR1 MNHEY, CDR2 SVGEGT. Trimming cost V 7 bases and J 5 bases, with 9 bases left between them. CDR3 amino acids: CASTLGHNEQFF. The CDR3 DNA sequence: TGTGCCAGCACCCTAGGGCACAATGAGCAGTTCTTC.

This clonotype showed up many times. The rearrangement joins TRBV3-1 to TRBJ2-7, with D possibly matching TRBD2 (6 bases). The germline V gene encodes CDR1 LGHDT and CDR2 YNNKEL (reference sequence). Trimming cost V 5 bases and J 4 bases, with 21 bases left between them. The CDR3 extends over 16 amino acids. CDR3 in amino acids: CASSTAFGGTTYEQYF. Here the CDR3 DNA reads TGTGCCAGCAGCACGGCCTTCGGCGGGACCACATACGAGCAGTACTTC.

This clonotype was picked up a small number of times. The V call is TRBV20-1, the J call TRBJ2-5; the match to TRBD2 covers 10 bases. This CDR3 is 14 amino acids long. CDR1 DFQATT and CDR2 SNEGSKA come from the germline V gene (reference sequence). V shed 6 bases and J 1 base; nucleotides not matched to a gene: 5. The CDR3 is CSASIAGGQETQYF. The CDR3 DNA sequence: TGCAGTGCATCAATAGCGGGAGGCCAAGAGACCCAGTACTTC.

The chain's CDR3 is CSVEVSINQPQHF. The DNA of the CDR3 is TGCAGCGTTGAGGTGTCCATCAATCAGCCCCAGCATTTT. V and J are TRBV29-1 and TRBJ1-5; D is ambiguous. Per the germline V gene, CDR1 is SQVTM and CDR2 is ANQGSEA. V gave up 3 bases and J gave up 3 bases, with 9 bases separating them. CDR3 length: 13 residues.